This TCR beta chain was sequenced for a study of cytomegalovirus exposure and HLA in healthy donors. Study outcomes and limitations: Researchers left out some V segments, among them TRBV6-2 and TRBV6-3, as indistinguishable. Available immune exposure information was restricted to CMV serostatus only. The authors enumerated over 150 TCR beta chains as linked to cytomegalovirus. Earlier analysis yielded a pattern in which most TCR beta V segments were productive about 90% or about 30% of the time.

V shed 3 bases and J 10 bases; nucleotides not matched to a gene: 10. The CDR3 consists of 14 residues. Germline assignment: CDR1 KGHSH and CDR2 LQKENI. Use of 60 Vbeta and 13 Jbeta primers characterized the PCR. The table came from immunoSEQ multiplex PCR; TCRdb's copy has only in-frame clones and leaves some out. The sample holds about 160,000 clones, around 77% seen once. Regarding this clone: The target antigen is unknown.

Sequencing input: PBMCs. The receptor was derived from a woman younger than 45 in good health and CMV-seronegative. The chain carries TRBV18 and TRBJ1-1, with TRBD1 matching 8 bases. The CDR3 protein is CASSPLQGANIAFF. CDR3 sequence (DNA): TGTGCCAGCTCACCCCTTCAGGGGGCAAACATAGCTTTCTTT.